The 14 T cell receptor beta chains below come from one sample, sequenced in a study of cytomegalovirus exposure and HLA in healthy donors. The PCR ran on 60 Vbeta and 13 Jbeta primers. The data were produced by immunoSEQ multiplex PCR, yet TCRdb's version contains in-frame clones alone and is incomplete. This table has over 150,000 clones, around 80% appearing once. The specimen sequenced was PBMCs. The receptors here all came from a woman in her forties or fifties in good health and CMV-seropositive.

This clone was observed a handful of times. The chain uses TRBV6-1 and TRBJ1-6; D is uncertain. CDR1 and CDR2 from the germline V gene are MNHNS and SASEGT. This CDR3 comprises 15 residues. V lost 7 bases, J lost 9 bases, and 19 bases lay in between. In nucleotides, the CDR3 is TGTGCCAGCATACAACCGGGAGCGGAACGTTCACCCCTCCACTTT. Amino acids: CASIQPGAERSPLHF.

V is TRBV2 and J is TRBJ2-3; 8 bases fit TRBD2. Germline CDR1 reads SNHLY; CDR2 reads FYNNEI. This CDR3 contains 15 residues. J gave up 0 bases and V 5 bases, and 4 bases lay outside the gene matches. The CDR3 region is CASSNLAGSTDTQYF. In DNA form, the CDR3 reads TGTGCCAGCAGTAACCTAGCGGGTAGCACAGATACGCAGTATTTT.

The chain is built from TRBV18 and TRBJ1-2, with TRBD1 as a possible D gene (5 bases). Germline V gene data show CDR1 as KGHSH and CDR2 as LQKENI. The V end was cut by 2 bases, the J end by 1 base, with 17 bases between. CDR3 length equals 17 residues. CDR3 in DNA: TGTGCCAGCTCACCAGAACAGGCCTTACACCGTAACTATGGCTACACCTTC. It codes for CASSPEQALHRNYGYTF.

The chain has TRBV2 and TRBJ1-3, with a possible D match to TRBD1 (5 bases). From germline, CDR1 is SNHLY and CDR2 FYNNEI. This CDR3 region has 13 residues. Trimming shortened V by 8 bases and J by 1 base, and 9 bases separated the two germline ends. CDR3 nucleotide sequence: TGTGCCAGCTTACAGGAATCTGGAAACACCATATATTTT. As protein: CASLQESGNTIYF.

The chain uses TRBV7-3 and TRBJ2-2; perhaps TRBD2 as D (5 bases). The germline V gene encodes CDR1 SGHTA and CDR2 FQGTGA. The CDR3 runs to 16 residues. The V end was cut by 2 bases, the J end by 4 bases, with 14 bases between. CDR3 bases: TGTGCCAGCAGCTTATACGGAGGATCCAGCACCGGGGAGCTGTTTTTT. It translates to CASSLYGGSSTGELFF.

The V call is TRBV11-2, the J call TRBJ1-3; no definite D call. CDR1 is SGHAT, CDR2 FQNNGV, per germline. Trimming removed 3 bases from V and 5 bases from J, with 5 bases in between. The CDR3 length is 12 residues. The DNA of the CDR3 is TGTGCCAGCAGCTTCGTTAGAAACACCATATATTTT. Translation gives CASSFVRNTIYF.

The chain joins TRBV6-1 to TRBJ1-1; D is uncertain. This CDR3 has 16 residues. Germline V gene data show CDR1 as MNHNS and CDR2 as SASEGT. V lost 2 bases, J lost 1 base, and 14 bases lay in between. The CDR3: CASSEIAYRKNTEAFF. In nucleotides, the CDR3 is TGTGCCAGCAGTGAAATAGCCTACCGTAAGAACACTGAAGCTTTCTTT.

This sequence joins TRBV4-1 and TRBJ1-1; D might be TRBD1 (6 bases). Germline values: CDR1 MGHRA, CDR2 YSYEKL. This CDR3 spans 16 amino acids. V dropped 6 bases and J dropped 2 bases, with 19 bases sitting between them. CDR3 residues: CASSPIPGHQNTEAFF. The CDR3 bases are TGCGCCAGCAGTCCAATACCGGGACACCAAAACACTGAAGCTTTCTTT.

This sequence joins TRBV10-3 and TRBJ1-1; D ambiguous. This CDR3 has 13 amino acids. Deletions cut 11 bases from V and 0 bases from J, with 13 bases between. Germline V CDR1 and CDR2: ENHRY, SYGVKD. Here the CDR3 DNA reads TGTGCCTTCCAGACGGGGATGAACACTGAAGCTTTCTTT. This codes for CAFQTGMNTEAFF.

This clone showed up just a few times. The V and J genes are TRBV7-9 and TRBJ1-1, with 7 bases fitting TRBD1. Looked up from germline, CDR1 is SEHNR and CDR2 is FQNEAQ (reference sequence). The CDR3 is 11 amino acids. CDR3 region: CSTRQGAEAFF. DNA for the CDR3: TGTTCCACTCGACAGGGCGCTGAAGCTTTCTTT. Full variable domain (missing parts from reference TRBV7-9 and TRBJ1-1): DTGVSQNPRHKITKRGQNVTFRCDPISEHNRLYWYRQTLGQGPEFLTYFQNEAQLEKSRLLSDRFSAERPKGSFSTLEIQRTEQGDSAMYLCSTRQGAEAFFGQGTRLTVV.

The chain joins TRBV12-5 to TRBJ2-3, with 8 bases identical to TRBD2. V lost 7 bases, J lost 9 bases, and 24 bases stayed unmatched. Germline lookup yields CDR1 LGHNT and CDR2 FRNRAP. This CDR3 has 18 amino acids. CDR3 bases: TGTGCTAGTGTTCTCCTCCCGCGAGCGGGGGCCGTATTCGGAACGCAGTATTTT. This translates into CASVLLPRAGAVFGTQYF. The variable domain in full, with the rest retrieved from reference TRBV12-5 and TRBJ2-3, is DARVTQTPRHKVTEMGQEVTMRCQPILGHNTVFWYRQTMMQGLELLAYFRNRAPLDDSGMPKDRFSAEMPDATLATLKIQPSEPRDSAVYFCASVLLPRAGAVFGTQYFGPGTRLTVL.

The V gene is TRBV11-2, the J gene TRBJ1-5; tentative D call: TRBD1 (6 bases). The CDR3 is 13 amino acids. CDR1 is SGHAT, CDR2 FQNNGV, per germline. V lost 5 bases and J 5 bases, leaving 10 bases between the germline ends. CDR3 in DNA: TGTGCCAGCAGCAAACAGGGTGATCAGCCCCAGCATTTT. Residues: CASSKQGDQPQHF.

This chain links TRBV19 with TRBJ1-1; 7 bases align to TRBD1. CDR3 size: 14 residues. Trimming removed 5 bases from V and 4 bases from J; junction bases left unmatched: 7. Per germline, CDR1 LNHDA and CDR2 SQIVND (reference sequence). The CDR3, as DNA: TGTGCCAGTAGTGCTCTACAGGGGCTCACTGAAGCTTTCTTT. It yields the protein CASSALQGLTEAFF.

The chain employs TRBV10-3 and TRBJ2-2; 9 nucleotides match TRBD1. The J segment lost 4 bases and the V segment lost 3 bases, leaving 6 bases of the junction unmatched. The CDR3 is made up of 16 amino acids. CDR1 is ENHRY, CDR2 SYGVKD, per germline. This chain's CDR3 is CAISDGDRARTGELFF. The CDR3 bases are TGTGCCATCAGTGATGGGGACAGGGCCCGCACCGGGGAGCTGTTTTTT.